This T cell receptor beta chain was recovered during a study of blood T cell repertoires in COVID-19. Produced via immunoSEQ multiplex PCR; TCRdb's table is partial and in-frame only. The sample contains about 170,000 clones, approximately 85% of which appear only once. Sequences were obtained from peripheral blood. This receptor was identified in a man aged 60 to 75 who had recovered from COVID-19.

The CDR3 is CATTPRGRAGETQYF. The CDR3 region has the DNA TGTGCCACCACACCCAGGGGCCGAGCTGGAGAGACCCAGTACTTC. The chain carries TRBV10-3 and TRBJ2-5, with D perhaps matching TRBD1 (6 bases). V was shortened by 10 bases and J by 4 bases, with 22 bases between the two germline ends. Per the germline V gene, CDR1 is ENHRY and CDR2 is SYGVKD. The CDR3 totals 15 residues.